Given below is one TCR beta chain in context. Per the original data handling: Amplification of reference gene primers was used by the study to estimate nucleated cell counts. Here immunoSEQ multiplex PCR was the method, and the copy in TCRdb shows in-frame clones only, minus some. V, J and clone size were drawn from that table, and D and trimming were deduced from the DNA. The table records 28,000 or so clones, nearly 90% of them present only once. V lost 3 bases and J 8 bases, leaving 13 bases between the germline ends. The CDR3 totals 13 residues. Per the germline V gene, CDR1 is MNHEY and CDR2 is SMNVEV (reference sequence). The data were taken from a study of blood T cell repertoires in COVID-19. At the level of the study: Some COVID-19 samples were acute and others convalescent; all came from the United States, Italy and Spain. Sample material is recorded as cDNA or gDNA derived from T cells, B-cell-depleted T cells, or PBMCs.

The sequenced material came from peripheral blood. This TCR derives from a man aged 65 to 85 with acute or convalescent COVID-19. The V and J genes are TRBV27 and TRBJ1-1; D may be TRBD1 (5 bases). This CDR3 reads CASSFGGGGEAFF. The CDR3 DNA follows: TGTGCCAGCAGTTTTGGGGGTGGGGGGGAAGCTTTCTTT.